This T cell receptor beta chain was found in a study of T-cell memory formation after mild COVID-19. One entry per CDR3 protein results from TCRdb running MiXCR on the 5' RACE reads. The sample carries 500,000 to 550,000 distinct CDR3 sequences, about 20% recorded once. This clonotype has only a few counts. The source material was PBMCs or a T cell subset sorted from them (not recorded which). The TCR originated in an adult woman who had mild COVID-19 (a few samples of this study predate the infection). Cell type and time point are not known.

Here the CDR3 DNA reads TGTGCCAGCAGTCCAAATCCGCTAGGGACCCAGTACTTC. Translated: CASSPNPLGTQYF. The chain recombines TRBV12-3 or TRBV12-4 with TRBJ2-5, with D uncertain. The CDR3 loop spans 13 amino acids. V dropped 5 bases and J dropped 7 bases, with 14 bases sitting between them.